The T cell receptor (beta chain) under discussion was sequenced for a study of CD8 T cells in ankylosing spondylitis. Notes on the study in general: Blood from ankylosing spondylitis patients appeared to carry a characteristic eight-variant TCR beta motif.

As to this clonotype: The antigen remains unidentified.

TCRdb ran MiXCR on the 5' RACE reads and lists one entry per CDR3 protein. This repertoire shows about 330,000 distinct CDR3 sequences, 7.5% to 9% found once; its top ten account for roughly 15%. Per germline, CDR1 SGHTA and CDR2 FQGNSA. CDR3 size: 19 residues. J lost 7 bases, V lost 0 bases, and 18 bases had no gene match. Sequenced sample: blood, either unsorted or a sorted T cell fraction (not recorded which). The source is a male donor with ankylosing spondylitis. The chain carries TRBV7-2 and TRBJ2-3; TRBD2 agrees at 8 bases. The CDR3: CASSLAVTRSGRALNTQYF. The CDR3 DNA reads TGTGCCAGCAGCTTAGCAGTGACCCGCTCCGGGAGGGCCTTGAATACGCAGTATTTT.